This is a list of T cell receptor beta chains from one sample in a study of blood T cell repertoires in COVID-19. Some clones are missing from TCRdb's copy, which holds only in-frame ones; the method was immunoSEQ multiplex PCR. The sample records 450,000 to 500,000 clones, approximately 83% being singletons. The sequencing input was peripheral blood. The receptors were sampled from a human donor in a cohort sampled during active COVID-19. CDR3s include the opening cysteine and the closing phenylalanine or tryptophan.

j_call: TRBJ2-3
v_call: TRBV7-9
cdr3_length: 16
cdr3_aa: CASSLVPGAVADTQYF

j_call: TRBJ1-2
v_call: TRBV28
cdr3_length: 13
cdr3_aa: CASRKGGALGYTF

j_call: TRBJ1-1
v_call: TRBV5-6
cdr3_length: 15
cdr3_aa: CASSLRQLNNPEAFF

j_call: TRBJ2-7
v_call: TRBV7-2
cdr3_length: 14
cdr3_aa: CASSGTATSYEQYF

j_call: TRBJ2-2
v_call: TRBV5-6
cdr3_length: 17
cdr3_aa: CASSLGGGRVNTGELFF

j_call: TRBJ2-3
v_call: TRBV11-3
cdr3_length: 12
cdr3_aa: CASSSKDKTQYF

j_call: TRBJ2-5
v_call: TRBV29-1
cdr3_length: 13
cdr3_aa: CSVSTGRQETQYF

j_call: TRBJ2-5
v_call: TRBV5-6
cdr3_length: 15
cdr3_aa: CASTSRLAGEETQYF

j_call: TRBJ2-5
v_call: TRBV5-1
cdr3_length: 15
cdr3_aa: CASSPLLAGGETQYF

j_call: TRBJ1-1
v_call: TRBV18
cdr3_length: 14
cdr3_aa: CASSPNPSGQAAFF

j_call: TRBJ2-7
v_call: TRBV29-1
cdr3_length: 13
cdr3_aa: CSVAPSGSYEQYF

j_call: TRBJ2-5
v_call: TRBV7-3
cdr3_length: 14
cdr3_aa: CASSFHRQKETQYF